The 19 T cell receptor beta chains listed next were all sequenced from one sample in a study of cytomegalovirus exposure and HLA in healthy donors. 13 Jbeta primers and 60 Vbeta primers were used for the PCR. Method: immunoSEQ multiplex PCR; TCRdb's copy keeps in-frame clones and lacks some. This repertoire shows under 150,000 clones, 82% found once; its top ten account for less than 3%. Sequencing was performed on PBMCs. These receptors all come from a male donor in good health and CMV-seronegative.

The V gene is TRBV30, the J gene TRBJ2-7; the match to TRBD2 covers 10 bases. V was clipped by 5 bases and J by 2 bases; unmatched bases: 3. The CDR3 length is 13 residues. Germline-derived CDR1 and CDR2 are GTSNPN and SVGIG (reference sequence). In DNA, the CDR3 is TGTGCCTGGGAGCGGGAGGGCGCCTACGAGCAGTACTTC. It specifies CAWEREGAYEQYF.

The CDR3 region is CASSSQGLAGVETQYF. The CDR3 region has the DNA TGTGCCAGCAGCTCACAAGGACTAGCGGGGGTTGAGACCCAGTACTTC. This sequence joins TRBV7-8 and TRBJ2-5; 13 positions agree with TRBD2. This CDR3 comprises 16 residues. CDR1 is SGHVS, CDR2 FQNEAQ, per germline. Germline trimming cut 4 bases from V and 5 bases from J; bases unmatched to any gene: 7.

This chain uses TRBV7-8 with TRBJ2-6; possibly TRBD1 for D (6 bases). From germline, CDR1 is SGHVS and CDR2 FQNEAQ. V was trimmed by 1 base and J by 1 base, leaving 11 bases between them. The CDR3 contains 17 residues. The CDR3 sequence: CASSLVGDTSGANVLTF. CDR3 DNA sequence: TGTGCCAGCAGCTTAGTGGGGGACACGTCTGGGGCCAACGTCCTGACTTTC. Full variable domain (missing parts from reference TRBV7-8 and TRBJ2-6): GAGVSQSPRYKVAKRGQDVALRCDPISGHVSLFWYQQALGQGPEFLTYFQNEAQLDKSGLPSDRFFAERPEGSVSTLKIQRTQQEDSAVYLCASSLVGDTSGANVLTFGAGSRLTVL.

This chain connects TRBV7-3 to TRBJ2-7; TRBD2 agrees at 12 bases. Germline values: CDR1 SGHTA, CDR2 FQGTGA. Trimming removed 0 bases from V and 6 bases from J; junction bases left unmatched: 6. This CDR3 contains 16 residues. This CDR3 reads CASSLTRTSGMVEQYF. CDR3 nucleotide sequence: TGTGCCAGCAGCTTAACGCGGACTAGCGGGATGGTCGAGCAGTACTTC.

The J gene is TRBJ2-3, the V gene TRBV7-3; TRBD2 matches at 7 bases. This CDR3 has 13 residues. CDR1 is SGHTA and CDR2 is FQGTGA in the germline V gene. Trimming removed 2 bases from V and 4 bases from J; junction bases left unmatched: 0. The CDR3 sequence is CASSLAGADTQYF. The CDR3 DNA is TGTGCCAGCAGCTTAGCGGGAGCAGATACGCAGTATTTT.

As DNA, the CDR3 is TGTGCCAGCAGCTTAACAGTGAGCTCCTACAATGAGCAGTTCTTC. As protein: CASSLTVSSYNEQFF. The V gene is TRBV7-3, the J gene TRBJ2-1, with D hard to call. This CDR3 has 15 residues. Trimming left V 0 bases short and J 0 bases short, with 6 bases between. Germline CDR1 SGHTA, CDR2 FQGTGA.

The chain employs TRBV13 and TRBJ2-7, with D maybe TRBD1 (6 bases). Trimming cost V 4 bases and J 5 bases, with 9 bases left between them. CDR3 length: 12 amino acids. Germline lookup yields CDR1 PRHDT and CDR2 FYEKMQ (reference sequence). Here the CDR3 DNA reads TGTGCCAGCAGCTCCAGGGGCCACGAGCAGTACTTC. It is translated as CASSSRGHEQYF.

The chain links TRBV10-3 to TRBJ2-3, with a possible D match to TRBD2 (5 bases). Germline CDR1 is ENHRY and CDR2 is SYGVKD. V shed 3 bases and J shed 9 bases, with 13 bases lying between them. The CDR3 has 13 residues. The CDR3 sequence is CAISDSSGRTQYF. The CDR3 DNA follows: TGTGCCATCAGTGATTCCTCGGGAAGAACGCAGTATTTT.

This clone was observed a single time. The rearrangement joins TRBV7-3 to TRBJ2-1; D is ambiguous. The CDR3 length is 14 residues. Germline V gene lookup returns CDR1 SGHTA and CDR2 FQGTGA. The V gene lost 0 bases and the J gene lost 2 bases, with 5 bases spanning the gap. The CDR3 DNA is TGTGCCAGCAGCTTAACTCTAGCCTACAATGAGCAGTTCTTC. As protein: CASSLTLAYNEQFF.

This CDR3 is CASSPRGVNNEQFF. DNA of the CDR3: TGCGCCAGCAGCCCCAGGGGCGTCAACAATGAGCAGTTCTTC. This chain links TRBV4-3 with TRBJ2-1, with D possibly TRBD1 on 6 matching bases. The CDR3 extends over 14 amino acids. The V gene's germline CDR1 is LGHNA and CDR2 YSLEER. Trimming shortened V by 4 bases and J by 5 bases, and 12 bases separated the two germline ends.

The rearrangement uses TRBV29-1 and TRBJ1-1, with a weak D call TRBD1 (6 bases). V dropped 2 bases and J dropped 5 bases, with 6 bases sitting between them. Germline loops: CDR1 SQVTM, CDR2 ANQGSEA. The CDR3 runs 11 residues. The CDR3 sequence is CSVEQGTEAFF. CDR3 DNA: TGCAGCGTTGAACAGGGGACTGAAGCTTTCTTT.

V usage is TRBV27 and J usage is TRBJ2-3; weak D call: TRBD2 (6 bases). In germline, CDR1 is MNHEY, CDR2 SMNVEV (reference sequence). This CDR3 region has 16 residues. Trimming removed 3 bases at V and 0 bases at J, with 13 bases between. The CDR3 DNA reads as TGTGCCAGCAGTTTCACACTAGCTTCTAGCACAGATACGCAGTATTTT. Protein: CASSFTLASSTDTQYF.

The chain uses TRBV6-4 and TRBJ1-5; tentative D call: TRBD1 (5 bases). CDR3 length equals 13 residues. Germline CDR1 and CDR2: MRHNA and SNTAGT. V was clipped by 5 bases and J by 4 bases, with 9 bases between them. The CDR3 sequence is CASSQGWNQPQHF. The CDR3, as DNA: TGTGCCAGCAGTCAGGGCTGGAATCAGCCCCAGCATTTT.

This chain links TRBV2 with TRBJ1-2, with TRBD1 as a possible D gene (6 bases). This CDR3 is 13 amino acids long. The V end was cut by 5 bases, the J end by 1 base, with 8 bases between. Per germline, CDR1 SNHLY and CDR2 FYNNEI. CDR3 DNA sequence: TGTGCCAGCAGTATACAGGGTAACTATGGCTACACCTTC. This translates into CASSIQGNYGYTF.

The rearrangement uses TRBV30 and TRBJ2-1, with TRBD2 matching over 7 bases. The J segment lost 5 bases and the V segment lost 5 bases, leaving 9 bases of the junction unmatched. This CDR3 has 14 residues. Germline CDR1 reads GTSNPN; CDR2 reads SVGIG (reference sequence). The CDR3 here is CAWAGQRGHNEQFF. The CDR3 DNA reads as TGTGCCTGGGCCGGCCAGCGGGGCCACAATGAGCAGTTCTTC.

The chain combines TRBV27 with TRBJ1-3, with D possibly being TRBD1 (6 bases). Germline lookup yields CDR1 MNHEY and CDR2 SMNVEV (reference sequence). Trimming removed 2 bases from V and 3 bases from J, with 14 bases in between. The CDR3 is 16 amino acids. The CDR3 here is CASSLRGAHYGNTIYF. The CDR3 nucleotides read TGTGCCAGCAGTTTACGGGGGGCGCATTATGGAAACACCATATATTTT.

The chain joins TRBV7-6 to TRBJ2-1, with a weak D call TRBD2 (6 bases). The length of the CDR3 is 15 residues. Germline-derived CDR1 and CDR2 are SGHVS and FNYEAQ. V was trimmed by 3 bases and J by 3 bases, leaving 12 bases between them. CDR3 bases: TGTGCCAGCAGCTTCGGAGGGCGGGGCTACAATGAGCAGTTCTTC. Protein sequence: CASSFGGRGYNEQFF.

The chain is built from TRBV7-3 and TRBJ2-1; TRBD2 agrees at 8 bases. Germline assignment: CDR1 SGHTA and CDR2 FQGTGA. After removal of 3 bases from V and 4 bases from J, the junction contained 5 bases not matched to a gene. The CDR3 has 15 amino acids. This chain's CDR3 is CASSFLAGPYNEQFF. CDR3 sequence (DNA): TGTGCCAGCAGCTTTTTAGCGGGACCTTACAATGAGCAGTTCTTC.

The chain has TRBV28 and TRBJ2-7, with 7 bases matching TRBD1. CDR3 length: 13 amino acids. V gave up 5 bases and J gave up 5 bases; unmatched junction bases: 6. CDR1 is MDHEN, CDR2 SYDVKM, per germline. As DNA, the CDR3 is TGTGCCAGCAGTGTACAGGGGTCCCACGAGCAGTACTTC. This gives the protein CASSVQGSHEQYF.